Listed below are T cell receptor beta chains from one sample, sequenced in a study of blood T cell repertoires in COVID-19. Some clones are missing from TCRdb's copy, which holds only in-frame ones; the method was immunoSEQ multiplex PCR. The table lists a few hundred thousand clones, approximately 82% of them singletons. Sequenced material: peripheral blood. The receptors were sampled from a man younger than 40 who had recovered from COVID-19. Each CDR3 is given with its conserved first and last residue. D genes are given only for firm matches. For some rows the clone size is stated as once, few or many, or as a class when expanded; others skip it.

j_call	clone_size	d_call	v_call	cdr3_nt	cdr3_aa
TRBJ2-7	.	TRBD1	TRBV6-5	TGTGCCAGCAGTACGACCGGGACAGGGGGCGTCGAGCAGTACTTC	CASSTTGTGGVEQYF
TRBJ2-4	.	.	TRBV2	TGTGCCAGCCAGAACAGGGAGGGAGCCAAAAACATTCAGTACTTC	CASQNREGAKNIQYF
TRBJ1-2	.	.	TRBV5-8	TGTGCCAGCAGGCTTATCACAGGGTTCTATGGCTACACCTTC	CASRLITGFYGYTF
TRBJ1-1	.	.	TRBV9	TGTGCCAGCAGCGTAGAGGACGGTTGGGGAGTTGAAGCTTTCTTT	CASSVEDGWGVEAFF
TRBJ1-1	.	TRBD1	TRBV2	TGTGCCAGCGCGACAGGGGGTTTAGTTGAAGCTTTCTTT	CASATGGLVEAFF
TRBJ1-5	.	TRBD1	TRBV7-2	TGTGCCAGCAGCCTGATTACAGGGGGCGAAAATCAGCCCCAGCATTTT	CASSLITGGENQPQHF
TRBJ1-5	.	.	TRBV28	TGTGCCAGCAGCCAGGTGGAGCCCCAGCATTTT	CASSQVEPQHF
TRBJ2-3	once	TRBD2	TRBV5-6	TGTGCCAGCAGCCAACTAGCGGGGGGCCTGAATTACCCAGATACGCAGTATTTT	CASSQLAGGLNYPDTQYF
TRBJ1-4	.	.	TRBV15	TGTGCCACCAGCAGAGATCCGGCCAGCGCGAATGAAAAACTGTTTTTT	CATSRDPASANEKLFF
TRBJ2-1	.	.	TRBV2	TGTGCCAGCAGAAGGACAGACAATGAGCAGTTCTTC	CASRRTDNEQFF
TRBJ1-5	once	.	TRBV5-5	TGTGCCAGCAGCTTCCGGCAGGGTTCAAGACCCCAGCATTTT	CASSFRQGSRPQHF
TRBJ2-6	.	.	TRBV7-9	TGTGCCAGCAGCCGGGACTCTGGGGCCAACGTCCTGACTTTC	CASSRDSGANVLTF
TRBJ1-1	.	.	TRBV28	TGTGCCAGCAGTTTGGGGGGGGCTTGGAATACTGAAGCTTTCTTT	CASSLGGAWNTEAFF
TRBJ1-5	few	.	TRBV5-1	TGCGCCAGCAGCCCCGGGGAGTCCAATCAGCCCCAGCATTTT	CASSPGESNQPQHF
TRBJ2-3	.	.	TRBV1	TGCACCAGCAGCTTCGAGAATGGGACTAGCGGGGGGTTCGGAACAGATACGCAGTATTTT	CTSSFENGTSGGFGTDTQYF
TRBJ2-2	.	TRBD2	TRBV10-3	TGTGCCATCATGGGCCCCCTTGGGGGGGGTCGCACCGGGGAGCTGTTTTTT	CAIMGPLGGGRTGELFF
TRBJ1-2	.	.	TRBV28	TGTGCCAGCAGTTTGCCAGGGTTAGACTATGGCTACACCTTC	CASSLPGLDYGYTF
TRBJ1-2	few	.	TRBV3-1/TRBV3-2	TGTGCCAGCAGCCCCCGGGTGGGGAGGGGCCGGGATGGCTACACCTTC	CASSPRVGRGRDGYTF
TRBJ1-6	.	.	TRBV27	TGTGCCAGCGGGAGGCAGACCTATTCACCCCTCCACTTT	CASGRQTYSPLHF
TRBJ2-5	.	.	TRBV3-1/TRBV3-2	TGTGCCAGCAGCCAAGAGGTACCGGGGGGCGTAGAGACCCAGTACTTC	CASSQEVPGGVETQYF
TRBJ1-6	.	TRBD1	TRBV7-2	TGTGCCAGCAGCTTACGACAGGGTCGGCCACCCCTCCACTTT	CASSLRQGRPPLHF
TRBJ2-2	.	TRBD1	TRBV4-1	TGCGCCAGCAGCCAAGAGGGAAGGGGGCCGAACACCGGGGAGCTGTTTTTT	CASSQEGRGPNTGELFF
TRBJ2-7	once	TRBD2	TRBV13	TGTGCCAGCAGCTTAGGGGTTAGCGGGGATATCTACGAGCAGTACTTC	CASSLGVSGDIYEQYF
TRBJ1-2	many	.	TRBV4-2	TGTGCCAGCAGCCCGACAGATGGCTACACCTTC	CASSPTDGYTF
TRBJ2-2	.	TRBD2	TRBV5-1	TGCGCCAGCAGCTTCAGGCCTACTAGCGGGGGAAACACCGGGGAGCTGTTTTTT	CASSFRPTSGGNTGELFF
TRBJ1-1	.	.	TRBV10-2	TGCGCCAGCAGTGAGTCCCAGCGAATGAACACTGAAGCTTTCTTT	CASSESQRMNTEAFF
TRBJ2-7	.	.	TRBV18	TGTGCCAGCTCACCACGGGGGCCCTACGAGCAGTACTTC	CASSPRGPYEQYF
TRBJ1-1	.	.	TRBV15	TGTGCCACCAGCAGAGACCGTATGGCTAGTGAAGCTTTCTTT	CATSRDRMASEAFF
TRBJ1-5	.	.	TRBV6-1	TGTGCCAGCAGTGAAGTTCGGGGAGGGGGTCAGCCCCAGCATTTT	CASSEVRGGGQPQHF
TRBJ2-7	medium-sized	TRBD2	TRBV6-2/TRBV6-3	TGTGCCAGCAGTTCCCCGGGGGGGGAGTTGTCGTACTTC	CASSSPGGELSYF
TRBJ1-2	.	.	TRBV6-5	TGTGCCAGCAGTCGGGGGGGGTTAGCTAACTATGGCTACACCTTC	CASSRGGLANYGYTF
TRBJ2-5	.	.	TRBV28	TGTGCCAGCAGTCCTATTGAAGAGACCCAGTACTTC	CASSPIEETQYF
TRBJ2-1	.	TRBD1	TRBV2	TGTGCCAGCTCCGACAGGGATCCCAATGAGCAGTTCTTC	CASSDRDPNEQFF
TRBJ2-1	.	.	TRBV3-1/TRBV3-2	TGTGCCAGCAGCCAATTGGGCAGGGGAAACAATGAGCAGTTCTTC	CASSQLGRGNNEQFF
TRBJ2-5	.	TRBD1	TRBV11-2	TGTGCCAGCAGCCCCGGGACAGGGTTATCAGAGACCCAGTACTTC	CASSPGTGLSETQYF
TRBJ2-3	.	.	TRBV6-5	TGTGCCAGCTTGGCAGGGACAGATACGCAGTATTTT	CASLAGTDTQYF
TRBJ2-1	.	.	TRBV5-4	TGTGCCAGCAGCTTGGACAGGAGCCACTACAATGAGCAGTTCTTC	CASSLDRSHYNEQFF
TRBJ2-2	few	.	TRBV7-7	TGTGCCAGCAGCTTAGGCGGTAGCAAGACCGGGGAGCTGTTTTTT	CASSLGGSKTGELFF
TRBJ1-5	once	.	TRBV19	TGTGCCAGTAGTGGCGGACTTAATCAGCCCCAGCATTTT	CASSGGLNQPQHF
TRBJ1-5	.	.	TRBV6-6	TGTGCCAGCAGTTACTCCCCAAATATGGAGGGTCAGCCCCAGCATTTT	CASSYSPNMEGQPQHF
TRBJ2-3	.	TRBD1	TRBV18	TGTGCCGGGGGACAGGGGAAAGATACGCAGTATTTT	CAGGQGKDTQYF
TRBJ2-6	.	TRBD1	TRBV6-5	TGTGCCAGCAACAGGGGCCTATTGGACGTCCTGACTTTC	CASNRGLLDVLTF